The rows below give T cell receptor beta chains drawn from one sample of a study of blood T cell repertoires in COVID-19. Here immunoSEQ multiplex PCR was the method, and the copy in TCRdb shows in-frame clones only, minus some. This sample has approximately 170,000 clones, with around 80% found just once. Material for sequencing was peripheral blood. These receptors came from a woman older than 75 with acute or convalescent COVID-19. CDR3s include the opening cysteine and the closing phenylalanine or tryptophan. D genes are given only for firm matches. Only some rows state a clone size, as once, few, many or a class for expanded clones.

j_call d_call clone_size v_call cdr3_aa cdr3_nt
TRBJ2-3 . . TRBV30 CAWSVAGLGTQYF TGTGCCTGGAGTGTAGCGGGCCTGGGTACGCAGTATTTT
TRBJ1-5 TRBD1 once TRBV7-2 CASSPQTGTTQPQHF TGTGCCAGCAGCCCCCAGACAGGGACGACCCAGCCCCAGCATTTT
TRBJ1-6 . . TRBV7-6 CASSPETGSVGSPLHF TGTGCCAGCAGCCCAGAAACAGGGTCGGTTGGTTCACCCCTCCACTTT
TRBJ2-3 . . TRBV15 CATSIGELTDTQYF TGTGCCACCAGCATAGGAGAGCTCACAGATACGCAGTATTTT
TRBJ1-5 . . TRBV24-1 CATSSPGSTRPQHF TGTGCCACCAGCTCGCCAGGATCGACCCGGCCCCAGCATTTT
TRBJ2-1 . . TRBV19 CASSIGTLNEQFF TGTGCCAGTAGTATCGGGACTCTGAATGAGCAGTTCTTC
TRBJ2-2 TRBD2 . TRBV9 CASSAAVAGPSTGELFF TGTGCCAGCAGCGCCGCCGTAGCGGGGCCCAGCACCGGGGAGCTGTTTTTT
TRBJ2-7 . . TRBV3-1/TRBV3-2 CASSHRGSSSYEQYF TGTGCCAGCAGCCACAGGGGTTCAAGCTCCTACGAGCAGTACTTC
TRBJ1-4 . . TRBV30 CAWSPTGLEKLFF TGTGCCTGGAGCCCTACAGGGTTGGAAAAACTGTTTTTT
TRBJ2-1 TRBD2 . TRBV27 CASSPKAGPFGNEQFF TGTGCCAGCAGTCCGAAAGCGGGACCGTTCGGCAATGAGCAGTTCTTC
TRBJ2-5 TRBD2 . TRBV27 CASSSRWAGGETQYF TGTGCCAGCAGTTCCCGGTGGGCGGGAGGGGAGACCCAGTACTTC
TRBJ2-1 TRBD2 . TRBV11-2 CASSPRTSGGGSNEQFF TGTGCCAGCAGCCCCCGGACTAGCGGGGGGGGTTCGAATGAGCAGTTCTTC
TRBJ1-2 . few TRBV2 CARRISGYGYTF TGTGCCAGGAGGATCTCAGGGTATGGCTACACCTTC
TRBJ2-7 . . TRBV3-1/TRBV3-2 CASSYTGRSSYEQYF TGTGCCAGCAGTTACACAGGGAGAAGCTCCTACGAGCAGTACTTC
TRBJ2-5 . few TRBV18 CASSPRLGTQETQYF TGTGCCAGCTCACCACGACTAGGGACCCAAGAGACCCAGTACTTC
TRBJ2-3 TRBD2 . TRBV3-1/TRBV3-2 CASSQVGGKGTDTQYF TGTGCCAGCAGCCAAGTCGGGGGGAAGGGAACAGATACGCAGTATTTT
TRBJ1-1 . . TRBV12-5 CASAWGRGLNTEAFF TGTGCTAGTGCCTGGGGCAGGGGACTGAACACTGAAGCTTTCTTT
TRBJ2-5 TRBD2 . TRBV7-9 CASSLGGGYRRETQYF TGTGCCAGCAGCTTAGGCGGGGGGTATAGAAGAGAGACCCAGTACTTC
TRBJ2-1 TRBD2 . TRBV11-2 CASSPGWLAGVREQFF TGTGCCAGCAGCCCGGGTTGGCTAGCGGGGGTCAGGGAGCAGTTCTTC
TRBJ1-2 TRBD1 . TRBV6-5 CASSSTGWGYTF TGTGCCAGCAGTTCGACAGGGTGGGGCTACACCTTC
TRBJ2-4 TRBD1 . TRBV5-1 CASSLHRGLDIQYF TGCGCCAGCAGCTTGCACAGGGGGCTGGACATTCAGTACTTC
TRBJ2-1 TRBD2 few TRBV6-2/TRBV6-3 CASSYLGLAGGNEQFF TGTGCCAGCAGTTACCTAGGACTAGCGGGGGGGAATGAGCAGTTCTTC
TRBJ1-6 TRBD1 . TRBV6-2/TRBV6-3 CASSYTPTGGVSPLHF TGTGCCAGCAGTTACACTCCGACAGGGGGTGTATCACCCCTCCACTTT
TRBJ2-5 . . TRBV7-9 CASSLAGRGETQYF TGTGCCAGCAGCTTAGCGGGCAGGGGAGAGACCCAGTACTTC
TRBJ1-2 . . TRBV29-1 CSVDGGGNYGYTF TGCAGCGTTGATGGGGGCGGGAACTATGGCTACACCTTC